Listed here is a single TCR beta chain. The antigen is undetermined. This entry belongs to a study of beta chain features in type 1 diabetes. Study-wide results and limits: Relative to healthy donors, patients appeared to have naive, central memory and Treg TCRB repertoires that were more similar.

Every single donor gave one heparinised blood draw, and these averaged about 120 mL. Each sorted population was over 95% pure. The CDR3 sequence is 16 residues long. V lost 1 base to trimming and J lost 4 bases, with 16 bases between them. CDR1 is SEHNR and CDR2 is FQNEAQ in the germline V gene (reference sequence). Expressed TCRB transcripts got sequenced, as all isolated RNA was reverse transcribed. Profiled with immunoSEQ multiplex PCR; TCRdb holds only in-frame clones, not every one. The sample shows some 410,000 clones, around 13% of them seen only once. The material sequenced was naive CD4+ T cells from blood. The chain carries TRBV7-9 and TRBJ1-1; D is perhaps TRBD1 (5 bases). The clonotype originates from a man aged 30-40 years in good health. CDR3 amino acids: CASSLGGTQGSTEAFF. The CDR3 bases are TGTGCCAGCAGCTTAGGCGGGACCCAAGGTAGCACTGAAGCTTTCTTT. The full variable domain, its missing parts supplied by reference TRBV7-9 and TRBJ1-1, is DTGVSQNPRHKITKRGQNVTFRCDPISEHNRLYWYRQTLGQGPEFLTYFQNEAQLEKSRLLSDRFSAERPKGSFSTLEIQRTEQGDSAMYLCASSLGGTQGSTEAFFGQGTRLTVV.